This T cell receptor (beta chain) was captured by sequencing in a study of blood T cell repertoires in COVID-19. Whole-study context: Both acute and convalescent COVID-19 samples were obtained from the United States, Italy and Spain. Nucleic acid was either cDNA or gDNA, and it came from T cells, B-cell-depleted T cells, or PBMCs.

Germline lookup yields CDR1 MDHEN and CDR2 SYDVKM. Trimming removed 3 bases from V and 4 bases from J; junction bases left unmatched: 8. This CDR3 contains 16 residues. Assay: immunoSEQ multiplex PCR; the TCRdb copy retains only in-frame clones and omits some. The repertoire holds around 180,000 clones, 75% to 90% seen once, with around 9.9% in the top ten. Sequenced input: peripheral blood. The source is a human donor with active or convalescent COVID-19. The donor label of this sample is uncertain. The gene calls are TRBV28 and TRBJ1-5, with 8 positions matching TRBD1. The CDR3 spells CASSFRQGFGNQPQHF. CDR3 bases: TGTGCCAGCAGTTTCCGACAGGGGTTTGGGAATCAGCCCCAGCATTTT.